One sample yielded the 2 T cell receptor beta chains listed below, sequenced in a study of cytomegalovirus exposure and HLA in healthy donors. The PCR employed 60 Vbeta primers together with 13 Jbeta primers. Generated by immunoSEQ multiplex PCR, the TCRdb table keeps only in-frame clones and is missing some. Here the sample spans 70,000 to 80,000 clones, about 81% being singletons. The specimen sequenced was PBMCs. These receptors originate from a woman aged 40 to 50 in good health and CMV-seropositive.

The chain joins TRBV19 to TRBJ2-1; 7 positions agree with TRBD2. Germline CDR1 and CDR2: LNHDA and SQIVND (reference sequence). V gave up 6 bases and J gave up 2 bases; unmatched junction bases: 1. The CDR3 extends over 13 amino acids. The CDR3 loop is CASSLAAYNEQFF. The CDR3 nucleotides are TGTGCCAGTAGCCTAGCGGCCTACAATGAGCAGTTCTTC.

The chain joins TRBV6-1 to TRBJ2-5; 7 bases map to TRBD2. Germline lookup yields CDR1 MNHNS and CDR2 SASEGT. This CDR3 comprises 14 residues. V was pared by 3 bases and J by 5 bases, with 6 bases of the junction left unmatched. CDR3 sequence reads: CASSELGAGETQYF. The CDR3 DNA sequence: TGTGCCAGCAGTGAGTTGGGAGCGGGGGAGACCCAGTACTTC.